In its sample, the clone carrying this TCR beta chain was seen many times. The antigen is unknown. The data originate from a study of Graves' ophthalmopathy and Graves' hyperthyroidism. Study observations and caveats: Researchers report that a 13-signature model separated ophthalmopathy from stable hyperthyroidism, posting 85% to 90% sensitivity and about 80% specificity. Its predictions of ophthalmopathy progression gave the model 60% to 71% sensitivity and 72.22% specificity.

TCR beta CDR3 amplification used RNA transcripts. The workflow started with a first-round RT-PCR run with HTBI primers and then moved on to a second-round multiplex PCR. TCRdb re-derived calls from the multiplex PCR reads in MiXCR, one entry per CDR3 protein. The sample contains 40,000 to 50,000 distinct CDR3 sequences, around 52% of which appear only once. V shed 7 bases and J shed 2 bases, with 18 bases lying between them. The CDR3 loop spans 16 amino acids. For donors with ophthalmopathy, the disease showed moderate-to-severe activity, reached CAS ≥3 and NOSPECS ≥4, and had lasted under 3 months. Exclusion covered patients with other autoimmune diseases or uncontrolled infections (as well as pregnancy or lactation).

The clonotype comes from an adult man with Graves' ophthalmopathy. Sequences were obtained from peripheral blood. The J gene is TRBJ2-1, the V gene TRBV12-3 or TRBV12-4; a weak D match, TRBD2 (5 bases). CDR3 protein: CASTSYPGSAYNEQFF. CDR3 coding DNA: TGTGCCAGCACCTCCTACCCGGGTAGCGCCTACAATGAGCAGTTCTTC.